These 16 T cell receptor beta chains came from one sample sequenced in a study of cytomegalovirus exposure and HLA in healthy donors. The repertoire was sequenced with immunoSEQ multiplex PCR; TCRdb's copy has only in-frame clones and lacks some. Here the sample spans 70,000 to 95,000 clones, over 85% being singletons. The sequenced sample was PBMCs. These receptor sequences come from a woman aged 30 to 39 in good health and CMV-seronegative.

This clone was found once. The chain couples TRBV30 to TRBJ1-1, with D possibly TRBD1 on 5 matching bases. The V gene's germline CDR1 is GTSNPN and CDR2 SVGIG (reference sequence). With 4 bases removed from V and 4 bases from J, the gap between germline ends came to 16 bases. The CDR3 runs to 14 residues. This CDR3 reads CAWTLSGVGTEAFF. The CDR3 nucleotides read TGTGCCTGGACCCTATCGGGGGTTGGCACTGAAGCTTTCTTT.

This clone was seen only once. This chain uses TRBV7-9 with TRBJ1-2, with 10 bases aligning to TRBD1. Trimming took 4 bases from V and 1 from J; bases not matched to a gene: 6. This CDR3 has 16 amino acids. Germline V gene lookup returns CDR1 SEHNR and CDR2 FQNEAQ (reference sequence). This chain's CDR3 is CASSSDRGRFNYGYTF. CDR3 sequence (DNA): TGTGCCAGCAGCTCTGACAGGGGGCGATTTAACTATGGCTACACCTTC.

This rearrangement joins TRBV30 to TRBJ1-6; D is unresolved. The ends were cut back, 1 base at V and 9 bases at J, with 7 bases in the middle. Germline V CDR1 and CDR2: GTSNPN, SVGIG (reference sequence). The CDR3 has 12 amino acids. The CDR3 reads CAWSELRSPLHF. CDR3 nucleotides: TGTGCCTGGAGTGAGCTGCGTTCACCCCTCCACTTT.

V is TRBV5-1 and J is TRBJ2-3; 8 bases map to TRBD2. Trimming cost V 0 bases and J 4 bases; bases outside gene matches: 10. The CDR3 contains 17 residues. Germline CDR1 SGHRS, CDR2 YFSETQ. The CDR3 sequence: CASSLAGLSGSSDTQYF. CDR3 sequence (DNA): TGCGCCAGCAGCTTGGCTGGGCTCAGCGGGAGCTCAGATACGCAGTATTTT.

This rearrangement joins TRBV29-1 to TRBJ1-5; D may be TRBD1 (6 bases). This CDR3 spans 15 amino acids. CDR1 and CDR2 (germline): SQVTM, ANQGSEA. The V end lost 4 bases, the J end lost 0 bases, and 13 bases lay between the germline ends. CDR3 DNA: TGCAGCGTTGTGTTACAGGGTAATAGCAATCAGCCCCAGCATTTT. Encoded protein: CSVVLQGNSNQPQHF. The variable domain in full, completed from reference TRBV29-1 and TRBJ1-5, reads SAVISQKPSRDICQRGTSLTIQCQVDSQVTMMFWYRQQPGQSLTLIATANQGSEATYESGFVIDKFPISRPNLTFSTLTVSNMSPEDSSIYLCSVVLQGNSNQPQHFGDGTRLSIL.

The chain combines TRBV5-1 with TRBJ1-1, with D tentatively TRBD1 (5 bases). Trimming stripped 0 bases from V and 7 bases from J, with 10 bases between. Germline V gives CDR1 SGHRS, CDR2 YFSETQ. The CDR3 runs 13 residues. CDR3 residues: CASSLDPTDEAFF. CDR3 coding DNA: TGCGCCAGCAGCTTGGATCCGACAGATGAAGCTTTCTTT.

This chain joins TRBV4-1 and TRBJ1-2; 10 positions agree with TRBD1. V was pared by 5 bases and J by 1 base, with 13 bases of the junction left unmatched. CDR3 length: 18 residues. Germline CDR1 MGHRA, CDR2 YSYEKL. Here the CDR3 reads CASSAGTGAKAVNYGYTF. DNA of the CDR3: TGCGCCAGCAGCGCAGGGACAGGGGCGAAGGCTGTTAACTATGGCTACACCTTC.

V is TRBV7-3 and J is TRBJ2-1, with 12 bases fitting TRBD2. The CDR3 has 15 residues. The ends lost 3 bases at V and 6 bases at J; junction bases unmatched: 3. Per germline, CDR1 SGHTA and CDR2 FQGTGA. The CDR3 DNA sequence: TGTGCCAGCAGCTTGGGGACTAGCGGGTTCAATGAGCAGTTCTTC. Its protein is CASSLGTSGFNEQFF.

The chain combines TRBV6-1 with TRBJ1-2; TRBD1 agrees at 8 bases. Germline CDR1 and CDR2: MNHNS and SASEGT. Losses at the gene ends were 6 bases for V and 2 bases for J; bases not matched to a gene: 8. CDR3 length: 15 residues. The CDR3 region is CASRGVRGQNYGYTF. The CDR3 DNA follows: TGTGCCAGCAGGGGGGTCAGGGGGCAGAACTATGGCTACACCTTC.

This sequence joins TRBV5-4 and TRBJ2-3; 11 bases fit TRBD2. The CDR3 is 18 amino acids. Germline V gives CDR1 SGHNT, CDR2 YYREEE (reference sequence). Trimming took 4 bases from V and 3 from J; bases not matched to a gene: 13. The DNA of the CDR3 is TGTGCCAGCAGCCTGGGGAATATAGCGGGAGGGCCAACAGATACGCAGTATTTT. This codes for CASSLGNIAGGPTDTQYF.

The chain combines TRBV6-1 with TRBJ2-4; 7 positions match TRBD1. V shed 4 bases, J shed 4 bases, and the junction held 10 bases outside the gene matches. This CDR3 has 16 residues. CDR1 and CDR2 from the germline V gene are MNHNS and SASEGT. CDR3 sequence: CASSVFSGTDKNIQYF. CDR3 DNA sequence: TGTGCCAGCAGTGTATTTTCCGGGACAGATAAAAACATTCAGTACTTC.

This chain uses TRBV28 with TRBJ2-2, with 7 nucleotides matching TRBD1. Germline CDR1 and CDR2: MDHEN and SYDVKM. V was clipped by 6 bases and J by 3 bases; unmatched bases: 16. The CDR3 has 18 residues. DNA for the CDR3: TGTGCCAGCAGAGACTCGCTTGGACAGGCCCGGGACACCGGGGAGCTGTTTTTT. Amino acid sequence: CASRDSLGQARDTGELFF. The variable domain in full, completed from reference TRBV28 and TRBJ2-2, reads DVKVTQSSRYLVKRTGEKVFLECVQDMDHENMFWYRQDPGLGLRLIYFSYDVKMKEKGDIPEGYSVSREKKERFSLILESASTNQTSMYLCASRDSLGQARDTGELFFGEGSRLTVL.

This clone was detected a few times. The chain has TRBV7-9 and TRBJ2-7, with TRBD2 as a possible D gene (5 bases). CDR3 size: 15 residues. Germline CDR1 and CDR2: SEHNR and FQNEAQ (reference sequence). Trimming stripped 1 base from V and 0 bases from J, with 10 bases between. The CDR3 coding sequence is TGTGCCAGCAGCTTAGGAGAGGGTTTCTCCTACGAGCAGTACTTC. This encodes CASSLGEGFSYEQYF.

CDR3 amino acids: CASSSGGEEYGYTF. DNA for the CDR3: TGTGCCAGCAGTTCGGGGGGGGAGGAATATGGCTACACCTTC. This chain uses TRBV7-2 with TRBJ1-2; D possibly corresponds to TRBD1 (5 bases). Trimming pared 6 bases from V and 5 bases from J, leaving 16 bases between. The CDR3 length is 14 residues. In germline, CDR1 is SGHTA, CDR2 FQGNSA.

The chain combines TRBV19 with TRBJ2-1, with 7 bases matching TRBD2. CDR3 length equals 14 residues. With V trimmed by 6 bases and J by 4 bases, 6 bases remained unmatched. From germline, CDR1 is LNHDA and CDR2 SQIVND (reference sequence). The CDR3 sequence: CASRGEGRYNEQFF. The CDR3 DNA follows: TGTGCCAGTAGAGGGGAGGGCAGATACAATGAGCAGTTCTTC.

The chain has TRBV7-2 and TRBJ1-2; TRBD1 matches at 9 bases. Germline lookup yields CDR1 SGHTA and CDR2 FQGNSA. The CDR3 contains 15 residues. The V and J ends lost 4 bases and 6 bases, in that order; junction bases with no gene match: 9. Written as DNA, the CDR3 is TGTGCCAGCAGCTCAGGACAGGGGAGCTTCAATGGCTACACCTTC. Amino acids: CASSSGQGSFNGYTF.